These T cell receptor beta chains were read from a single sample in a study of cytomegalovirus exposure and HLA in healthy donors. Repertoires were generated with immunoSEQ multiplex PCR, while TCRdb's copy carries only in-frame clones and drops some. The sample gives around 120,000 clones, about 80% of which show up once; approximately 2.6% is in the top ten. The sample taken for sequencing was PBMCs. The receptors derive from a boy between 2 and 10 years old in good health and CMV-seronegative. CDR3s include the opening cysteine and the closing phenylalanine or tryptophan. For some rows the clone size is stated as once, few or many, or as a class when expanded; others skip it.

v_call	clone_size	j_call	cdr3_aa
TRBV6-5	once	TRBJ2-1	CASGYVGLAQDNEQFF
TRBV18	NA	TRBJ2-2	CASSPRKTGVLNTGELFF
TRBV14	NA	TRBJ1-1	CASSLKGGLGHTEAFF
TRBV6-5	NA	TRBJ1-1	CASSSSVNTEAFF
TRBV5-6	few	TRBJ1-4	CASSIGQGWNEKLFF
TRBV5-6	NA	TRBJ2-5	CASSIAETQYF
TRBV21-1	once	TRBJ2-2	CASSETRQGACENTGELFF
TRBV10-3	NA	TRBJ2-1	CAAKDRYNEQFF
TRBV30	NA	TRBJ2-3	CAWSARPRDTQYF
TRBV4-1	NA	TRBJ1-1	CASSQEGTGGSAFF
TRBV7-8	NA	TRBJ1-3	CASSLEGNPSGNTIYF
TRBV4-3	NA	TRBJ1-1	CASSQDRAGLMNTEAFF
TRBV7-8	NA	TRBJ2-1	CASSNQGMGEQFF
TRBV10-3	NA	TRBJ2-3	CAISEHDRDTDTQYF
TRBV28	NA	TRBJ1-1	CASSLEEGTEAFF
TRBV5-3	NA	TRBJ2-1	CARSLDCEQFF
TRBV19	NA	TRBJ2-3	CASSIRGQHILTDTQYF
TRBV13	NA	TRBJ1-4	CASSLQSGGPEKLFF
TRBV5-1	NA	TRBJ2-1	CASSIGLAGVNEQFF
TRBV6-4	few	TRBJ2-3	CASSSLAGGPDTQYF
TRBV5-4	few	TRBJ2-1	CASTAGGAGLNEQFF
TRBV6-1	NA	TRBJ2-3	CASSQDPRGSTDTQYF
TRBV7-2	once	TRBJ2-7	CASRLPGQGSYEQYF
TRBV5-6	NA	NA	CASSLDSVSYEQYF
TRBV7-6	NA	TRBJ1-2	CASSFDGELNYGYTF
TRBV18	NA	TRBJ1-1	CASSVKFGDTEAFF
TRBV7-9	once	TRBJ1-1	CASSDLEAEAFF
TRBV27	NA	TRBJ2-1	CASSLSAGSDEQFF
TRBV4-3	few	TRBJ1-2	CASSQDQEGQGIYGYTF
TRBV19	NA	TRBJ2-3	CASRSQGFADTQYF
TRBV7-2	NA	TRBJ2-1	CASSTSSGGGDNEQFF
TRBV7-3	NA	TRBJ1-2	CASSLTGGYGYTF
TRBV5-1	NA	TRBJ2-3	CASSLGLAGGTSTDTQYF
TRBV30	NA	TRBJ1-2	CAWNAGSNYGYTF
TRBV7-8	NA	TRBJ2-6	CASSLGWGPGANVLTF
TRBV9	once	TRBJ1-1	CASSARQGWAEAFF
TRBV5-6	NA	TRBJ1-2	CASSRGKGGYTF
TRBV5-6	NA	TRBJ1-1	CASSLLGRQLMNTEAFF